Below are 26 T cell receptor beta chains sequenced from a single sample in a study of cytomegalovirus exposure and HLA in healthy donors (dated by TCRdb to between 2016 and 2019). The library was made by the immunoSEQ multiplex PCR assay. For the multiplex PCR, a mixture combining 60 forward primers for TCR Vbeta segments and 13 reverse primers for TCR Jbeta segments was used. TCRdb holds this immuneACCESS table with in-frame rearrangements only. Some clones are missing; in checked studies, unresolved V genes explain under half, and the rest has no known cause. The sample table lists approximately 130,000 clones, more than 80% of them with a count of one. Around 2% of the sample comes from the top ten. Sequences were obtained from PBMCs. These receptors originate from a man aged 40-55 years in good health and CMV-seronegative.

The rearrangement uses TRBV28 and TRBJ2-7, with a tentative D call TRBD2 (6 bases). Deletions cut 6 bases from V and 0 bases from J, with 15 bases between. CDR1 is MDHEN and CDR2 is SYDVKM in the germline V gene. The CDR3 contains 15 residues. For the CDR3, the DNA is TGTGCCAGCAGCCCCGGGAGCGGCAACTCCTACGAGCAGTACTTC. It encodes CASSPGSGNSYEQYF.

This chain's CDR3 is CATGREGAGELFF. The CDR3 nucleotides read TGTGCCACGGGCCGGGAGGGAGCCGGGGAGCTGTTTTTT. The chain couples TRBV28 to TRBJ2-2; 8 bases are a match to TRBD2. Germline trimming cut 10 bases from V and 6 bases from J; bases unmatched to any gene: 7. The germline V gene encodes CDR1 MDHEN and CDR2 SYDVKM. The CDR3 length is 13 residues. The full variable domain, completed using reference TRBV28 and TRBJ2-2, is DVKVTQSSRYLVKRTGEKVFLECVQDMDHENMFWYRQDPGLGLRLIYFSYDVKMKEKGDIPEGYSVSREKKERFSLILESASTNQTSMYLCATGREGAGELFFGEGSRLTVL.

The chain recombines TRBV5-1 with TRBJ2-1; D uncertain. CDR1 SGHRS and CDR2 YFSETQ come from the germline V gene. Trimming removed 7 bases from V and 4 bases from J, with 12 bases in between. CDR3 length equals 13 residues. CDR3 region: CASGSQSYNEQFF. In nucleotides, the CDR3 is TGCGCCAGCGGGTCACAGTCGTACAATGAGCAGTTCTTC.

V and J are TRBV20-1 and TRBJ2-5, with D hard to call. V lost 6 bases and J 5 bases, leaving 7 bases between the germline ends. CDR1 DFQATT and CDR2 SNEGSKA come from the germline V gene (reference sequence). The CDR3 totals 10 residues. The CDR3 DNA follows: TGCAGTGCCCTCGGGGAGACCCAGTACTTC. Its translation: CSALGETQYF.

CDR3 protein: CASSLDRGSYEQYF. In DNA, the CDR3 is TGTGCCAGCAGCCTCGACAGGGGTTCATACGAGCAGTACTTC. The chain links TRBV7-6 to TRBJ2-7, with TRBD1 identical over 8 bases. V dropped 5 bases and J dropped 4; count of bases not matched to a gene: 7. CDR1 and CDR2 (germline): SGHVS, FNYEAQ. The CDR3 totals 14 residues.

J is TRBJ1-5 and V is TRBV2, with 7 positions matching TRBD1. V lost 3 bases, J lost 5 bases, and 7 bases stayed unmatched. This CDR3 comprises 15 residues. Germline CDR1 reads SNHLY; CDR2 reads FYNNEI. CDR3 nucleotides: TGTGCCAGCAGTGAGAGGGACAGTCCCTATCAGCCCCAGCATTTT. This codes for CASSERDSPYQPQHF.

This clone appeared a single time. The V gene is TRBV7-2, the J gene TRBJ1-1, with D possibly matching TRBD1 (6 bases). CDR3 length: 15 amino acids. Trimming took off 3 bases at V and 3 bases at J, with 14 bases between the two ends. The germline V gene encodes CDR1 SGHTA and CDR2 FQGNSA. CDR3 residues: CASSFTGKMDTEAFF. The CDR3 DNA is TGTGCCAGCAGCTTTACAGGGAAGATGGACACTGAAGCTTTCTTT.

The J gene is TRBJ2-3, the V gene TRBV18; TRBD2 might be the D (5 bases). The germline V and J ends were trimmed by 6 bases and 1 base, with 11 bases remaining between them. The CDR3 is made up of 14 amino acids. CDR1 and CDR2 (germline): KGHSH, LQKENI. The CDR3 sequence is CASSLLGGTDTQYF. The CDR3 DNA follows: TGTGCCAGCTCTCTCTTGGGAGGCACAGATACGCAGTATTTT.

This chain links TRBV6-1 with TRBJ2-2; D ambiguous. Germline values: CDR1 MNHNS, CDR2 SASEGT. Trimming took 11 bases from V and 1 from J, leaving 8 bases between them. This CDR3 comprises 12 residues. In nucleotides, the CDR3 is TGTGCCTACGGAGAGAACACCGGGGAGCTGTTTTTT. It yields the protein CAYGENTGELFF.

The chain has TRBV4-2 and TRBJ2-5, with D possibly being TRBD2 (6 bases). Looked up from germline, CDR1 is LGHNA and CDR2 is YNFKEQ. This CDR3 comprises 17 residues. V dropped 1 base and J dropped 2 bases, with 17 bases sitting between them. This CDR3 reads CASSQGGELFTQETQYF. For the CDR3, the DNA is TGTGCCAGCAGCCAAGGGGGGGAACTCTTCACTCAAGAGACCCAGTACTTC.

This chain uses TRBV15 with TRBJ2-7, with D perhaps TRBD2 (6 bases). CDR3 length: 14 amino acids. Germline values: CDR1 LNHNV, CDR2 YYDKDF (reference sequence). The V end was cut by 0 bases, the J end by 6 bases, with 12 bases between. The CDR3 DNA reads as TGTGCCACCAGCAGAGATGATTGGGGAGGCGAGCAGTACTTC. Protein sequence: CATSRDDWGGEQYF.

This clone came up once. Other DNA variants within this sample encode the same CDR3. CDR3 sequence (DNA): TGTGCCAGCAGTTACTCGTCCGGGAATGAGCAGTTCTTC. Its translation: CASSYSSGNEQFF. The chain couples TRBV6-5 to TRBJ2-1; D is uncertain. This CDR3 has 13 amino acids. Trimming took off 0 bases at V and 7 bases at J, with 7 bases between the two ends. CDR1 MNHEY and CDR2 SVGAGI come from the germline V gene.

The V and J genes are TRBV19 and TRBJ2-3, with TRBD2 as a possible D gene (5 bases). Germline CDR1 reads LNHDA; CDR2 reads SQIVND (reference sequence). CDR3 size: 12 residues. V gave up 4 bases and J gave up 8 bases, with 10 bases separating them. This CDR3 is CASSNEGRTQYF. In nucleotides, the CDR3 is TGTGCCAGTAGTAATGAGGGTCGTACGCAGTATTTT.

The chain joins TRBV20-1 to TRBJ1-1; D unresolved. Germline V CDR1 and CDR2: DFQATT, SNEGSKA (reference sequence). This CDR3 has 11 amino acids. V lost 2 bases and J lost 6, with 7 bases in between. CDR3 protein: CSARLTAEAFF. The DNA of the CDR3 is TGCAGTGCTAGACTCACGGCTGAAGCTTTCTTT.

V usage is TRBV5-4 and J usage is TRBJ2-4, with 7 bases aligning to TRBD1. The germline CDR1 and CDR2 sequences are SGHNT and YYREEE (reference sequence). This CDR3 contains 14 residues. The trim removed 4 bases at V and 5 bases at J, leaving 6 bases unmatched. The CDR3 is CASSESGTENIQYF. The DNA of the CDR3 is TGTGCCAGCAGCGAATCCGGGACAGAAAACATTCAGTACTTC.

This clone was observed at least ten times. V usage is TRBV7-9 and J usage is TRBJ2-7, with a possible D match to TRBD2 (5 bases). This CDR3 comprises 15 residues. With 1 base removed from V and 3 bases from J, the gap between germline ends came to 13 bases. Per the germline V gene, CDR1 is SEHNR and CDR2 is FQNEAQ (reference sequence). The chain's CDR3 is CASSLGGDGDYEQYF. In DNA, the CDR3 is TGTGCCAGCAGCTTAGGGGGAGACGGGGACTACGAGCAGTACTTC.

As to this clone: Mismatch with germline at one junction end may stem from a read error. The chain links TRBV19 to TRBJ2-3, with 7 bases that match TRBD1. The CDR3 loop spans 14 amino acids. Germline-derived CDR1 and CDR2 are LNHDA and SQIVND (reference sequence). The DNA for the CDR3 is TGTGCCGGTAGTCCGGGACAGCTGATTTATACGCAGTATTTT. This gives the protein CAGSPGQLIYTQYF.

V usage is TRBV15 and J usage is TRBJ2-5; D unresolved. V lost 0 bases to trimming and J lost 6 bases, with 14 bases between them. The germline V gene has CDR1 LNHNV and CDR2 YYDKDF (reference sequence). The CDR3 is 15 residues long. Here the CDR3 reads CATSREAGILQTQYF. The CDR3 DNA follows: TGTGCCACCAGCAGAGAAGCAGGTATCCTCCAGACCCAGTACTTC.

The count of this clone is one. The chain joins TRBV23-1 to TRBJ1-3; TRBD1 might be the D (5 bases). TRBV23-1 is known as an ORF, though its function is uncertain. The CDR3 consists of 18 residues. V was cut by 4 bases and J by 4 bases, with 23 bases left in between. The CDR3 loop reads CASSLIPRVSVPGNTIYF. The CDR3 DNA follows: TGCGCCAGCAGTCTAATTCCCAGGGTTTCAGTCCCCGGAAACACCATATATTTT.

The rearrangement uses TRBV6-1 and TRBJ2-3; 9 bases are shared with TRBD2. The CDR3 extends over 15 amino acids. Germline trimming cut 7 bases from V and 0 bases from J; bases unmatched to any gene: 5. CDR1 is MNHNS, CDR2 SASEGT, per germline. The CDR3 loop reads CASKGTSGSTDTQYF. The CDR3, as DNA: TGTGCCAGCAAGGGTACTAGCGGGAGCACAGATACGCAGTATTTT.

This chain joins TRBV19 and TRBJ1-5; weak D call: TRBD1 (5 bases). V lost 3 bases to trimming and J lost 0 bases, with 12 bases between them. CDR3 length: 16 residues. The germline V gene encodes CDR1 LNHDA and CDR2 SQIVND (reference sequence). The CDR3 loop is CASSILRVLSNQPQHF. The CDR3 DNA reads as TGTGCCAGTAGTATCCTCAGGGTACTTAGCAATCAGCCCCAGCATTTT.

The chain links TRBV30 to TRBJ1-2; 10 bases fit TRBD1. Germline V gene sequence: CDR1 GTSNPN, CDR2 SVGIG (reference sequence). Trimming took 2 bases from V and 9 from J; bases not matched to a gene: 9. This CDR3 is 14 amino acids long. The CDR3 is CAWSYVRTGGRYTF. The CDR3 nucleotides read TGTGCCTGGAGTTATGTAAGGACAGGGGGTCGCTACACCTTC.

V and J are TRBV6-5 and TRBJ2-7; TRBD2 aligns across 8 bases. Per the germline V gene, CDR1 is MNHEY and CDR2 is SVGAGI. V was pared by 4 bases and J by 1 base, with 9 bases of the junction left unmatched. This CDR3 contains 16 residues. This CDR3 reads CASSSIGTSGSYEQYF. The CDR3 region has the DNA TGTGCCAGCAGTTCGATCGGGACTAGTGGGTCCTACGAGCAGTACTTC.

This sequence joins TRBV28 and TRBJ2-5; no clear D. Deletions cut 5 bases from V and 5 bases from J, with 12 bases between. Germline loops: CDR1 MDHEN, CDR2 SYDVKM. The CDR3 spans 13 residues. CDR3 in amino acids: CASSTPPAETQYF. CDR3 sequence (DNA): TGTGCCAGCAGTACCCCTCCCGCGGAGACCCAGTACTTC.

The CDR3 loop is CASSFASGVGGGANVLTF. The CDR3, as DNA: TGTGCCAGCAGCTTCGCCAGCGGGGTCGGAGGTGGGGCCAACGTCCTGACTTTC. The gene calls are TRBV11-2 and TRBJ2-6, with 7 bases lining up with TRBD2. The germline gives CDR1 SGHAT, CDR2 FQNNGV. J was trimmed by 3 bases and V by 3 bases; bases with no gene match: 11. The CDR3 has 18 amino acids.

V and J are TRBV21-1 and TRBJ1-2. TRBV21-1 is a recognized pseudogene. This CDR3 is built from 14 residues. In nucleotides, the CDR3 is TGTGCCAGCAGCAAAGCGCGGGAGGGGAATGGCTACACCTTC. Translating it yields CASSKAREGNGYTF.